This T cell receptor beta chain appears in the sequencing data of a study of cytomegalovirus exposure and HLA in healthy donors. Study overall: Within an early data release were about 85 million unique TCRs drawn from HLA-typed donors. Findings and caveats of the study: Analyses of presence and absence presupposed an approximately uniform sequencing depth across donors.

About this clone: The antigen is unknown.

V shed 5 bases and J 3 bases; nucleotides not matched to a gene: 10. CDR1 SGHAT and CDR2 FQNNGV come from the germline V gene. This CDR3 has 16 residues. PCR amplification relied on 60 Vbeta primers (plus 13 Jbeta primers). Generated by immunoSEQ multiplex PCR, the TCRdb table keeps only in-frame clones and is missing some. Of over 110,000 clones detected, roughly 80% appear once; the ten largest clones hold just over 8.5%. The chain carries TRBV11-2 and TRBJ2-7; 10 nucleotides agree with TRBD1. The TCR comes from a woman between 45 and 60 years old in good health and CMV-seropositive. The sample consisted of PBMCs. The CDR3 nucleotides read TGTGCCAGCAGCCCATCCCCCGGGACAGGGGACTACGAGCAGTACTTC. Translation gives CASSPSPGTGDYEQYF.